The rows below give T cell receptor beta chains drawn from one sample of a study of blood T cell repertoires in COVID-19. Assay used: immunoSEQ multiplex PCR; TCRdb lists only in-frame clones, some missing. This table has over 150,000 clones, approximately 91% appearing once. The sequenced material came from peripheral blood. The receptors were sampled from a man aged 50 or older with COVID-19, enrolled during active disease. Each CDR3 is given with its conserved first and last residue. The order of the fields is D gene, J gene, clone size, V gene, CDR3 protein, CDR3 DNA. A D gene is named only where the DNA matches it firmly. Clone size appears in some rows only: once, few, many, or a class for an expanded clone.

TRBD2	TRBJ2-1	NA	TRBV10-3	CATVAGENNEQFF	TGTGCCACCGTAGCGGGAGAAAACAATGAGCAGTTCTTC
TRBD1	TRBJ1-2	NA	TRBV16	CASSQPDRLNYGYTF	TGTGCCAGCAGCCAACCGGACAGGTTAAACTATGGCTACACCTTC
NA	TRBJ2-1	once	TRBV19	CASSWTANNEQFF	TGTGCCAGTAGTTGGACAGCAAACAATGAGCAGTTCTTC
NA	TRBJ1-3	NA	TRBV2	CASSRGGNTIYF	TGTGCCAGCAGCCGTGGGGGGAACACCATATATTTT
TRBD1	TRBJ1-1	NA	TRBV30	CAWRGGTGVNTEAFF	TGTGCCTGGAGGGGGGGGACAGGGGTGAACACTGAAGCTTTCTTT
TRBD1	TRBJ1-5	NA	TRBV27	CASSGQGAHQPQHF	TGTGCCAGCAGTGGACAGGGGGCGCATCAGCCCCAGCATTTT
NA	TRBJ1-2	NA	TRBV28	CASRGVDSYGYTF	TGTGCCAGCAGGGGGGTGGACAGCTATGGCTACACCTTC
NA	TRBJ2-1	NA	TRBV5-6	CASSGGTENEQFF	TGTGCCAGCAGCGGAGGGACAGAAAATGAGCAGTTCTTC
TRBD2	TRBJ2-7	NA	TRBV7-6	CASSLGPPGLAGVEQYF	TGTGCCAGCAGCTTGGGCCCACCGGGACTAGCGGGAGTCGAGCAGTACTTC
NA	TRBJ2-3	NA	TRBV9	CASSPHIGTDTQYF	TGTGCCAGCAGCCCCCACATCGGCACAGATACGCAGTATTTT
NA	TRBJ2-5	NA	TRBV10-3	CAISESRETQYF	TGTGCCATCAGTGAGTCGAGAGAGACCCAGTACTTC
NA	TRBJ2-7	NA	TRBV27	CASSIPGVSYEQYF	TGTGCCAGCAGCATTCCAGGGGTATCCTACGAGCAGTACTTC
NA	TRBJ2-4	NA	TRBV7-3	CASSLEGLSTIQYF	TGTGCCAGCAGCTTAGAGGGACTCTCCACCATTCAGTACTTC
NA	TRBJ2-7	NA	TRBV4-3	CASSLQQGVTYEQYF	TGCGCCAGCAGCCTACAACAGGGCGTCACCTACGAGCAGTACTTC
TRBD1	TRBJ2-3	few	TRBV7-2	CASSLETSRRQGGTDTQYF	TGTGCCAGCAGCTTAGAAACAAGTCGCAGACAGGGGGGCACAGATACGCAGTATTTT
NA	TRBJ1-1	NA	TRBV12-3/TRBV12-4	CASSFSLNTEAFF	TGTGCCAGCAGTTTTTCTCTGAACACTGAAGCTTTCTTT
TRBD1	TRBJ2-7	NA	TRBV7-8	CASSTRTGRYEQYF	TGTGCCAGCAGCACCCGGACAGGGAGGTACGAGCAGTACTTC
NA	TRBJ1-1	once	TRBV6-4	CASSDSGRGNTEAFF	TGTGCCAGCAGTGACTCCGGACGGGGGAACACTGAAGCTTTCTTT
NA	TRBJ1-1	NA	TRBV6-5	CASISGYAEAFF	TGTGCCAGCATTTCCGGTTACGCTGAAGCTTTCTTT
TRBD1	TRBJ1-5	NA	TRBV27	CASSPTGGHQPQHF	TGTGCCAGCAGTCCGACAGGGGGCCATCAGCCCCAGCATTTT
NA	TRBJ2-7	once	TRBV27	CASSASPTGSYEQYF	TGTGCCAGCAGTGCTTCCCCGACAGGTTCCTACGAGCAGTACTTC
NA	TRBJ1-5	NA	TRBV6-5	CASSTGYNQPQHF	TGTGCCAGCAGTACAGGTTACAATCAGCCCCAGCATTTT
NA	TRBJ2-2	NA	TRBV4-3	CASSQATGELFF	TGCGCCAGCAGCCAAGCTACCGGGGAGCTGTTTTTT
NA	TRBJ2-3	NA	TRBV7-9	CASSHPSRTDTQYF	TGTGCCAGCAGCCACCCTTCTAGAACAGATACGCAGTATTTT
TRBD2	TRBJ2-7	once	TRBV3-1/TRBV3-2	CARPLAGGSPYEQYF	TGTGCCAGACCCTTAGCGGGAGGAAGCCCCTACGAGCAGTACTTC
TRBD1	TRBJ1-5	NA	TRBV30	CAWSAVGGVDQPQHF	TGTGCCTGGAGTGCAGTAGGGGGCGTTGATCAGCCCCAGCATTTT
TRBD1	TRBJ2-5	NA	TRBV7-6	CASSLGTGRQETQYF	TGTGCCAGCAGCTTAGGGACAGGGCGCCAAGAGACCCAGTACTTC